What follows are 9 T cell receptor beta chains derived from one specimen sequenced in a study of blood T cell repertoires in COVID-19. Measured with immunoSEQ multiplex PCR; TCRdb has only the in-frame clones, and not every one. The sample lists 200,000 to 250,000 clones; roughly four fifths were seen once. Material: peripheral blood. These receptors were taken from a woman under 30 with acute or convalescent COVID-19.

V and J are TRBV2 and TRBJ2-5, with 9 bases aligning to TRBD2. The trim removed 6 bases at V and 4 bases at J, leaving 3 bases unmatched. The germline V gene encodes CDR1 SNHLY and CDR2 FYNNEI. The CDR3 loop spans 13 amino acids. The CDR3 coding sequence is TGTGCCAGCAGCAAGACTAGCGGAGAGACCCAGTACTTC. It is translated as CASSKTSGETQYF.

V usage is TRBV6-2 or TRBV6-3 and J usage is TRBJ1-2; D is unresolved. Per germline, CDR1 MNHEY and CDR2 SVGEGT. This CDR3 spans 15 amino acids. V dropped 2 bases and J dropped 0 bases, with 10 bases sitting between them. CDR3 coding DNA: TGTGCCAGCAGTTACCCAGAGGGAGCTAACTATGGCTACACCTTC. Encoded protein: CASSYPEGANYGYTF.

CDR3 nucleotide sequence: TGTGCCAGCAGCCCGGGACAGATGGTCCTCAACGGCTACACCTTC. Translated, it gives CASSPGQMVLNGYTF. This chain joins TRBV13 and TRBJ1-2, with TRBD1 identical over 7 bases. This CDR3 is built from 15 residues. The V gene end was trimmed by 5 bases and the J gene end by 8 bases; junction bases not matched to a gene: 14. Germline loops: CDR1 PRHDT, CDR2 FYEKMQ (reference sequence).

V usage is TRBV7-9 and J usage is TRBJ2-3; 8 positions agree with TRBD1. The CDR3 sequence is 16 residues long. The germline V gene encodes CDR1 SEHNR and CDR2 FQNEAQ (reference sequence). The J segment lost 2 bases and the V segment lost 2 bases, leaving 6 bases of the junction unmatched. CDR3 DNA sequence: TGTGCCAGCAGCTTACCCGTGGACAGGGTCACAGATACGCAGTATTTT. This translates into CASSLPVDRVTDTQYF.

The chain joins TRBV28 to TRBJ1-2, with 7 bases identical to TRBD1. V was clipped by 7 bases and J by 10 bases; unmatched bases: 9. CDR3 length: 12 amino acids. Germline-derived CDR1 and CDR2 are MDHEN and SYDVKM. As DNA, the CDR3 is TGTGCCAGCAACCAGAGGGACAGATTCTACACCTTC. This encodes CASNQRDRFYTF.

This chain links TRBV19 with TRBJ2-3, with 8 positions matching TRBD1. Per germline, CDR1 LNHDA and CDR2 SQIVND (reference sequence). The trim removed 3 bases at V and 6 bases at J, leaving 11 bases unmatched. This CDR3 is built from 16 residues. The CDR3 DNA follows: TGTGCCAGTAGTATGGGGACAGGTTTGCCTGGGGATACGCAGTATTTT. This codes for CASSMGTGLPGDTQYF.

The chain is built from TRBV6-1 and TRBJ1-2; 9 bases line up with TRBD1. This CDR3 is built from 16 residues. CDR1 and CDR2 (germline): MNHNS, SASEGT. The ends lost 3 bases at V and 2 bases at J; junction bases unmatched: 7. CDR3 residues: CASSDTGQGKNYGYTF. In DNA, the CDR3 is TGTGCCAGCAGTGATACAGGACAGGGGAAGAACTATGGCTACACCTTC.

The V and J genes are TRBV7-3 and TRBJ2-1, with D tentatively TRBD2 (6 bases). Germline V gene data show CDR1 as SGHTA and CDR2 as FQGTGA. V lost 5 bases and J 5 bases, leaving 22 bases between the germline ends. CDR3 size: 17 residues. The CDR3 sequence is CASSLHSAGPRNNEQFF. CDR3 nucleotide sequence: TGTGCCAGCAGCCTCCATAGTGCGGGACCGAGGAACAATGAGCAGTTCTTC.

The chain couples TRBV5-1 to TRBJ2-5; possibly TRBD1 for D (6 bases). The CDR3 runs to 14 residues. The V gene's germline CDR1 is SGHRS and CDR2 YFSETQ. V was trimmed by 5 bases and J by 1 base, leaving 12 bases between them. This CDR3 is CASRDSPTQETQYF. Written as DNA, the CDR3 is TGCGCCAGCAGGGACAGCCCAACCCAAGAGACCCAGTACTTC.